The 13 T cell receptor beta chains reported below all come from one sample, sequenced in a study of long-term antiretroviral therapy in people with HIV. At the survey level, the v3.0 immunoSEQ assay was run. Some clones are missing from TCRdb's copy, which holds only in-frame ones; the method was immunoSEQ multiplex PCR. The sample has about 30,000 clones, roughly 88% seen once; the top ten hold 8% to 9%. Sequenced here: unsorted PBMCs, sampled 3 years after starting antiretroviral therapy. These receptors were taken from a man in his forties with HIV.

The CDR3 reads CAISDPSGRLRELFF. CDR3 bases: TGTGCCATCAGTGACCCATCCGGGAGATTAAGGGAGCTGTTTTTT. This rearrangement joins TRBV10-3 to TRBJ2-2; the D gene is possibly TRBD2 (6 bases). Trimming shortened V by 3 bases and J by 9 bases, and 17 bases separated the two germline ends. CDR3 length: 15 residues. Germline assignment: CDR1 ENHRY and CDR2 SYGVKD.

The chain joins TRBV4-1 to TRBJ2-3; 9 nucleotides align to TRBD2. The V and J ends lost 0 bases and 6 bases, in that order; junction bases with no gene match: 10. The CDR3 consists of 17 residues. Germline V gene data show CDR1 as MGHRA and CDR2 as YSYEKL. In DNA, the CDR3 is TGCGCCAGCAGCCAAGATCCAGCGGGGGGATCTTTGGATACGCAGTATTTT. Its protein product is CASSQDPAGGSLDTQYF.

The chain couples TRBV28 to TRBJ1-1; D unresolved. The germline gives CDR1 MDHEN, CDR2 SYDVKM. V lost 8 bases and J 8 bases, leaving 12 bases between the germline ends. The CDR3 consists of 11 residues. CDR3 sequence reads: CASWLASEAFF. The CDR3 region has the DNA TGTGCCAGCTGGCTTGCATCGGAAGCTTTCTTT.

As DNA, the CDR3 is TGTGCCAGCAGTGTCAGGGGATCCGGAAACACCATATATTTT. Amino acid sequence: CASSVRGSGNTIYF. The V gene is TRBV6-1, the J gene TRBJ1-3, with D possibly matching TRBD1 (6 bases). Germline V gives CDR1 MNHNS, CDR2 SASEGT. V dropped 4 bases and J dropped 4 bases, with 11 bases sitting between them. The length of the CDR3 is 14 residues.

This rearrangement joins TRBV2 to TRBJ1-1; D is uncertain. Trimming pared 7 bases from V and 2 bases from J, leaving 14 bases between. This CDR3 has 14 amino acids. CDR1 and CDR2 (germline): SNHLY, FYNNEI. This chain's CDR3 is CASTRMAGNTEAFF. CDR3 coding DNA: TGTGCCAGCACCCGAATGGCGGGAAACACTGAAGCTTTCTTT.

A few counts support this clone. The chain joins TRBV6-1 to TRBJ1-2; D uncertain. This CDR3 comprises 15 residues. CDR1 is MNHNS, CDR2 SASEGT, per germline. V lost 4 bases, J lost 4 bases, and 16 bases lay in between. The CDR3 region has the DNA TGTGCCAGCAGTGTAGGTAACGGGCCGCGCTATGGCTACACCTTC. Protein: CASSVGNGPRYGYTF.

The chain combines TRBV5-6 with TRBJ2-4; TRBD1 matches 9 bases. Germline V gives CDR1 SGHDT, CDR2 YYEEEE. The CDR3 is made up of 14 amino acids. Trimming removed 4 bases from V and 4 bases from J; junction bases left unmatched: 3. Here the CDR3 reads CASSPGTGKNIQYF. The CDR3 nucleotides are TGTGCCAGCAGCCCCGGGACAGGGAAAAACATTCAGTACTTC.

The J gene is TRBJ2-2, the V gene TRBV6-5; D unclear. From germline, CDR1 is MNHEY and CDR2 SVGAGI. The CDR3 totals 11 residues. V lost 3 bases and J 7 bases, leaving 3 bases between the germline ends. CDR3 in DNA: TGTGCCAGCAGTTATCTCGGGGAGCTGTTTTTT. This encodes CASSYLGELFF.

V is TRBV7-9 and J is TRBJ2-7; D remains unclear. The germline V gene has CDR1 SEHNR and CDR2 FQNEAQ (reference sequence). Trimming cost V 2 bases and J 0 bases, with 14 bases left between them. The CDR3 extends over 16 amino acids. In DNA, the CDR3 is TGTGCCAGCAGCTTAATGTGGGGTTTTCACTCCTACGAGCAGTACTTC. This gives the protein CASSLMWGFHSYEQYF.

This chain connects TRBV5-1 to TRBJ2-7; TRBD2 agrees at 12 bases. The CDR3 is made up of 16 amino acids. From germline, CDR1 is SGHRS and CDR2 YFSETQ. Losses at the gene ends were 5 bases for V and 2 bases for J; bases not matched to a gene: 8. CDR3: CASRGLAGSNPYEQYF. For the CDR3, the DNA is TGCGCCAGCAGGGGACTAGCGGGTTCGAACCCCTACGAGCAGTACTTC.

J is TRBJ2-5 and V is TRBV7-2; 13 nucleotides align to TRBD2. Germline CDR1 reads SGHTA; CDR2 reads FQGNSA. Unmatched junction bases numbered 11, after V lost 5 bases and J lost 2 bases. The CDR3 is 18 residues long. In nucleotides, the CDR3 is TGTGCCAGCAGCCTCTCCGGACTAGCGGGGGTTACACAAGAGACCCAGTACTTC. Translated, it gives CASSLSGLAGVTQETQYF.

The chain links TRBV5-8 to TRBJ1-6; perhaps TRBD1 as D (6 bases). CDR1 SGHTS and CDR2 YDEGEE come from the germline V gene. The CDR3 runs 16 residues. V was cut by 3 bases and J by 3 bases, with 13 bases left in between. CDR3 amino acids: CASSWSGQSYNSPLHF. The CDR3, as DNA: TGTGCCAGCAGCTGGAGCGGACAGAGCTATAATTCACCCCTCCACTTT.

The V call is TRBV9, the J call TRBJ1-2, with 9 bases identical to TRBD1. V trimming: 2 bases; J trimming: 8 bases; junction bases outside the gene matches: 4. The V gene's germline CDR1 is SGDLS and CDR2 YYNGEE. This CDR3 is built from 13 residues. CDR3 coding DNA: TGTGCCAGCAGCGTCGACAGGGGGGACGGCTACACCTTC. It encodes CASSVDRGDGYTF.